What follows is one T cell receptor (beta chain) and its context. Its specific antigen is unknown. Per-nucleotide qualities are absent, and no much larger clonotype sits a single base away. The data originate from a study of blood T cell repertoires in COVID-19 (dated by TCRdb to the early 2020s). Context from the whole study: The collaborator samples originated in the United States, Italy and Spain and spanned the acute and convalescent phases of COVID-19. A de-identified subject ID, COVID-19 status, age in years and sex were almost always included in the sample metadata. The dataset comprised deeply sampled blood TCRbeta repertoires from subjects exposed to, actively infected with, or recovered from COVID-19. The repertoires were released in a freely available public database meant as a resource for research on the immune response to SARS-CoV-2. Samples were obtained from the ongoing ImmuneRACE study (first 160 participants) and from about 1,300 subjects provided by 6 global collaborators. The material from the prospective study consisted of cDNA or gDNA derived from T cells, B-cell-depleted T cells, or PBMCs. Where available, HLA class I and class II types were taken from metadata supplied by the sample provider and were not determined by assay-based typing.

Summary of the overall study and its limitations: The amount of clinical and demographic metadata varied by source and participant and was provided uncurated.

Another Seattle source contributed samples from volunteer blood donors who had recovered from COVID-19. Each collaborating institution followed its own protocols to collect whole blood in K2EDTA tubes. For TCRbeta analysis, collaborator samples were shipped as frozen whole blood, as isolated PBMCs, or as DNA extracted from either sample type. The immunoSEQ Assay, a bias-controlled multiplex PCR, was used to amplify TCRbeta CDR3 regions from genomic DNA. The authors' analysis ran thus. Nucleated cell counts per sample were estimated from amplification of reference gene primers within the assay. Sequence reads were collapsed and filtered to measure the absolute abundance of every unique TCRbeta CDR3 rearrangement. Productive Simpson clonality was computed per sample as the square root of Simpson's diversity index over productive rearrangements. This immuneACCESS table, as held by TCRdb, lists in-frame sequences with V and J called but not all clones. Of the missing ones, under half trace to an unresolved V gene in checked studies; the others have no known cause. From that table come the V and J calls and clone size; the DNA was used to work out D and trimming. This sample lists roughly 70,000 clones; about four fifths were detected once. The leading ten clones occupy 15% to 20% of the sample.

Its CDR3 holds 12 amino acids, cysteine through phenylalanine. The sequence is cut down to CDR3 DNA, 36 bases in frame from base 1. The germline V gene (reference sequence) yields GTSNPN for CDR1 and SVGIG for CDR2. V gives up 3 bases and J gives up 6 bases, and the segment between their germline ends measures 9 bases. This clonotype was obtained from a man aged 65 to 79 who had recovered from COVID-19. The chain is made from TRBV30 and TRBJ2-1; the D gene is perhaps TRBD1, from 6 matching bases. Input material: peripheral blood. The CDR3 region: CAWSKTGNEQFF. The bases are TGTGCCTGGAGCAAGACAGGCAATGAGCAGTTCTTC.